The T cell receptor beta chain described here comes from a study of identical twins. The study, taken as a whole, reports: The more abundant beta clonotypes in cord blood had fewer insertions, and memory repertoires did not show this.

TCRdb fed the 5' RACE reads into MiXCR, producing one record per CDR3 protein. This table has a few hundred thousand distinct CDR3 sequences, over 12% appearing once. Points on this clonotype: Its antigen remains unknown. This may stem from a read error, because a much larger clone lies one nucleotide away.

The CDR3 runs to 13 residues. V was clipped by 8 bases and J by 2 bases, with 12 bases between them. CDR1 is MNHEY, CDR2 SMNVEV, per germline (reference sequence). These data also formed part of another study, on yellow fever vaccine responses in identical twins. That source reports: Twins' vaccine T cell responses were reported to seem partly convergent and partly personalized.

Sequencing was performed on CD4+ T cells sorted from blood. The rearrangement uses TRBV27 and TRBJ1-1, with D maybe TRBD1 (5 bases). This TCR was sampled from a woman aged 18 to 35 in good health. The CDR3 DNA reads as TGTGCCAGCTGTCGGCAGGGAAACACTGAAGCTTTCTTT. Protein: CASCRQGNTEAFF.